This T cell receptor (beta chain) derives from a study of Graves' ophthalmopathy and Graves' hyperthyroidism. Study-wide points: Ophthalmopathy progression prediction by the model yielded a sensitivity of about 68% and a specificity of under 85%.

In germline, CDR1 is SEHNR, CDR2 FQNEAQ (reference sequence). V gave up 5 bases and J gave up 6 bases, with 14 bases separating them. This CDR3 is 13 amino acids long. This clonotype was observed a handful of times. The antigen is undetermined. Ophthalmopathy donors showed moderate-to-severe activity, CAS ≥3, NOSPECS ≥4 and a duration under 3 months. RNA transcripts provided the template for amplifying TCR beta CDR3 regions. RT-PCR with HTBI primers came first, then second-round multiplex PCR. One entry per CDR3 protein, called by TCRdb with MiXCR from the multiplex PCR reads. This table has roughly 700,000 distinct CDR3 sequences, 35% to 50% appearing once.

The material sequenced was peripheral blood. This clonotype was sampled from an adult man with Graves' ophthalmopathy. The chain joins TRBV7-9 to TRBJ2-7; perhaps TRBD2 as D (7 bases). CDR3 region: CASSRGAGGEQYF. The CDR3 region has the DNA TGTGCCAGCAGCCGGGGGGCCGGGGGCGAGCAGTACTTC.